This T cell receptor beta chain was documented in a study of metastatic and nonmetastatic thyroid tumors. About the research overall: It was across blood and tumor or nodule tissue from malignant and benign thyroid patients that repertoires were compared.

This clone was picked up many times. TCRdb reprocessed the PCR reads via MiXCR. Of roughly 41,000 clones listed, about a sixth are singletons. CDR1 and CDR2 from the germline V gene are DFQATT and SNEGSKA (reference sequence). This CDR3 region has 14 residues. V shed 6 bases and J 3 bases; nucleotides not matched to a gene: 7. There were no patients who had received any treatment before thyroid surgery. The chain has TRBV20-1 and TRBJ2-7; 11 bases are shared with TRBD1. Sequences were obtained from blood. The source of this sequence is a female donor with papillary thyroid cancer or a benign thyroid nodule (not recorded which). Some clones in this sample may be carry-over from other donors' samples. CDR3 sequence reads: CSAEHGTGGYEQYF. CDR3 DNA: TGCAGTGCCGAGCACGGGACAGGGGGCTACGAGCAGTACTTC.